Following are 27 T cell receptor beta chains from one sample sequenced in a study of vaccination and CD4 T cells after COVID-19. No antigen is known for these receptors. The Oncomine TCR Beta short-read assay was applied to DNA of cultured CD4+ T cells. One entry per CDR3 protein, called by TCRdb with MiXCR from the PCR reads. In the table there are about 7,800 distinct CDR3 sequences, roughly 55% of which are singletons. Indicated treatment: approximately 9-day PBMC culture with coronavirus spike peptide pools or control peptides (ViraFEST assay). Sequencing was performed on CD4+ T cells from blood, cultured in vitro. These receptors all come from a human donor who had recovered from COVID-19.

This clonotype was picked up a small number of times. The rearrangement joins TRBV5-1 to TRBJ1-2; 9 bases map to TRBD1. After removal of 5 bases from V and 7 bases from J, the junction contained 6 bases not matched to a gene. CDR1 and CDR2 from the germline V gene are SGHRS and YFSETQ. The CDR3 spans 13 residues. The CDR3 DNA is TGCGCCAGCAGATCGGACAGGGGAAGTGGCTACACCTTC. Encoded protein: CASRSDRGSGYTF.

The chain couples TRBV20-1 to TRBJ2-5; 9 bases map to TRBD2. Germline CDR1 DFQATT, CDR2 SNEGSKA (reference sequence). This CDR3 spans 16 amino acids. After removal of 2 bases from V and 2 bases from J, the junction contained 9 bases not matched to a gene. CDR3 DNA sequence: TGCAGTGCTAGATTAAAGAGACTAGCGGATCAAGAGACCCAGTACTTC. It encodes CSARLKRLADQETQYF.

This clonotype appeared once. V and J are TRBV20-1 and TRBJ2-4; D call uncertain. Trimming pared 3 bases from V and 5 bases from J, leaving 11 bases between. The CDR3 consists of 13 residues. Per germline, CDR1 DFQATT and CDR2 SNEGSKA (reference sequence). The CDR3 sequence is CSARQVTQNIQYF. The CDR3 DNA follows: TGCAGTGCTAGGCAAGTAACCCAAAACATTCAGTACTTC.

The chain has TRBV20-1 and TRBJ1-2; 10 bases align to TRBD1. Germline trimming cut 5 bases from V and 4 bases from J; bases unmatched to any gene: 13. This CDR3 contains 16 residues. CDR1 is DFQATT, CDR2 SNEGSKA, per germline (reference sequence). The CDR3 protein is CSAARTGGSGIYGYTF. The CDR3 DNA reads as TGCAGTGCTGCCAGGACAGGGGGTAGTGGAATCTATGGCTACACCTTC.

CDR3 region: CASSFGGIISYEQYF. The CDR3 DNA reads as TGTGCCAGCAGCTTCGGCGGCATCATTTCCTACGAGCAGTACTTC. The chain carries TRBV7-9 and TRBJ2-7, with no clear D. Germline loops: CDR1 SEHNR, CDR2 FQNEAQ (reference sequence). V lost 3 bases to trimming and J lost 1 base, with 13 bases between them. This CDR3 contains 15 residues.

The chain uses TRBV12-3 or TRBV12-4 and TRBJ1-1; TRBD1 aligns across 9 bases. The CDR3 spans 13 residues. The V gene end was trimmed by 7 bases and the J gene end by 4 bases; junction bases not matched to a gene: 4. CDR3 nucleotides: TGTGCCAGCACCTCGACAGGGGGCACTGAAGCTTTCTTT. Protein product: CASTSTGGTEAFF.

CDR3 sequence (DNA): TGCAGTGTTAAGCGGGAGCCTGGCACAGATACGCAGTATTTT. This codes for CSVKREPGTDTQYF. The chain uses TRBV20-1 and TRBJ2-3, with 8 bases matching TRBD2. Germline CDR1 and CDR2: DFQATT and SNEGSKA (reference sequence). Trimming cost V 7 bases and J 1 base; bases outside gene matches: 7. The CDR3 totals 14 residues.

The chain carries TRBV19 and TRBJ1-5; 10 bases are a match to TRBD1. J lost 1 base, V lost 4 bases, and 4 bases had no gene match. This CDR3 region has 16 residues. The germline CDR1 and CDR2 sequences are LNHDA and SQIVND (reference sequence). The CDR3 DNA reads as TGTGCCAGTAGTACTGGGACAGGGGTAAGCAATCAGCCCCAGCATTTT. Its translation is CASSTGTGVSNQPQHF.

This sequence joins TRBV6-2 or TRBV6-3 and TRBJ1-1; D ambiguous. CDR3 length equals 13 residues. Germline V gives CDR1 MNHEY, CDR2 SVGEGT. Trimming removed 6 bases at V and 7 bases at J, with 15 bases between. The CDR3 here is CASSPTREFEAFF. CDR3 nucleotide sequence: TGTGCCAGCAGCCCGACTAGGGAGTTTGAAGCTTTCTTT.

CDR3 DNA sequence: TGTGCCAGCGGAAGTGGGGGAGCGGACACCTACAATGAGCAGTTCTTC. Amino acids: CASGSGGADTYNEQFF. This rearrangement joins TRBV6-1 to TRBJ2-1, with D perhaps given as TRBD1 or TRBD2 (5 bases each). The ends were cut back, 8 bases at V and 2 bases at J, with 19 bases in the middle. Germline values: CDR1 MNHNS, CDR2 SASEGT. The CDR3 consists of 16 residues.

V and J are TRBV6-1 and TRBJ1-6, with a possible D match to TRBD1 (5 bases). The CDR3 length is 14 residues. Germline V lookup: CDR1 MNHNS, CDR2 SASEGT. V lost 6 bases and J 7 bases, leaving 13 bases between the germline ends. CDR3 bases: TGTGCCAGCAGCCCAAGGGGCTGGAATTCACCCCTCCACTTT. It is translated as CASSPRGWNSPLHF.

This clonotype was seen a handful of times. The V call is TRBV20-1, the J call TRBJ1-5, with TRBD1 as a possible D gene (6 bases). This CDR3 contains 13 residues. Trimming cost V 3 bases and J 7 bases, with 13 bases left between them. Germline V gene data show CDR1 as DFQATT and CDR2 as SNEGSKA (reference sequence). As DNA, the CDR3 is TGCAGTGCTAGTGGAGGGGGGGTACAGCCCCAGCATTTT. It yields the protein CSASGGGVQPQHF.

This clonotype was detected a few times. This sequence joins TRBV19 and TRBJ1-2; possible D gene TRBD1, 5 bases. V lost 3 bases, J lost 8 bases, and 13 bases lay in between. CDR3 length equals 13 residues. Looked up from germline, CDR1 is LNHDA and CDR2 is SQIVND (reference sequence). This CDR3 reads CASSISRGEGYTF. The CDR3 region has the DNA TGTGCCAGTAGTATTTCACGGGGCGAAGGCTACACCTTC.

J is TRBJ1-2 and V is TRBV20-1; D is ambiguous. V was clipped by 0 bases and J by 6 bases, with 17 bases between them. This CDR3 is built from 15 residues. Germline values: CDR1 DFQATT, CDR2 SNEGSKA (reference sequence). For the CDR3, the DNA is TGCAGTGCTAGAGACCCGCGGACGGGCCCCCATGGCTACACCTTC. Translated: CSARDPRTGPHGYTF.

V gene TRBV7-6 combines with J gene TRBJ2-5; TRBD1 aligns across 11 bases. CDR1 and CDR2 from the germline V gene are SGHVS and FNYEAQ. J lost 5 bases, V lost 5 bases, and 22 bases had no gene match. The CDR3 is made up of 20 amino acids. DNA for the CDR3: TGTGCCAGCAGCCACCCAGAAGGACAGGGGGCGCTTGGGATTGGGGAGACCCAGTACTTC. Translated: CASSHPEGQGALGIGETQYF.

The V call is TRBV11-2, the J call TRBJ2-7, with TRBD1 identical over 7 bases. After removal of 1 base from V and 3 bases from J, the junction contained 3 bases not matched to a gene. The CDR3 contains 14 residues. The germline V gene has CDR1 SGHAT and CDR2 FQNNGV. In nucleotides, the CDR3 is TGTGCCAGCAGCTTAGGTACAGGGGTCTACGAGCAGTACTTC. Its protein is CASSLGTGVYEQYF.

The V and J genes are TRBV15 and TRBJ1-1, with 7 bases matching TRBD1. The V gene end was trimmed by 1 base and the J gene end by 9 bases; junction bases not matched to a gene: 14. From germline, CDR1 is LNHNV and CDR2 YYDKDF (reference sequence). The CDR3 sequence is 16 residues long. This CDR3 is CATSRGGTDKVYKAFF. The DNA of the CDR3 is TGTGCCACCAGCAGAGGCGGGACAGACAAGGTGTATAAAGCTTTCTTT.

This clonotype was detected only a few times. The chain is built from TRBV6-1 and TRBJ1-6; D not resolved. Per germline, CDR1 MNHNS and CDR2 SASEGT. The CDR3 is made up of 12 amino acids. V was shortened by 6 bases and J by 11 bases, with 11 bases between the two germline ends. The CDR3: CASSQPMAPLHF. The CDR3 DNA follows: TGTGCCAGCAGCCAGCCTATGGCACCCCTCCACTTT.

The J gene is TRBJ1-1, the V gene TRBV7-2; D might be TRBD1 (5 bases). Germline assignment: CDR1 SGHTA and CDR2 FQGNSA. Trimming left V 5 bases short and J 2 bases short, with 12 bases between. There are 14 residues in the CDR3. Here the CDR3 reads CASSETGGNTEAFF. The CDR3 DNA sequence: TGTGCCAGCAGCGAGACCGGGGGTAACACTGAAGCTTTCTTT.

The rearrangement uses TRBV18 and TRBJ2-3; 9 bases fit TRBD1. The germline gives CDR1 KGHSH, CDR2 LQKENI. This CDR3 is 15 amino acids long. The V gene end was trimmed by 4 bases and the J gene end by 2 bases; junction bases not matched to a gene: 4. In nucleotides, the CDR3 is TGTGCCAGCTCACACAGGGGGCGAAACACAGATACGCAGTATTTT. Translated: CASSHRGRNTDTQYF.

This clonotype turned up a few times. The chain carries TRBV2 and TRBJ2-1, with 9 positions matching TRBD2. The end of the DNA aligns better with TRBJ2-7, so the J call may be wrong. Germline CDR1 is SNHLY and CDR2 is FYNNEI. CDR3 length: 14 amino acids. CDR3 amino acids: CASTIAGVGYEQYF. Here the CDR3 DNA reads TGTGCCAGCACAATAGCGGGAGTAGGCTACGAGCAGTACTTC.

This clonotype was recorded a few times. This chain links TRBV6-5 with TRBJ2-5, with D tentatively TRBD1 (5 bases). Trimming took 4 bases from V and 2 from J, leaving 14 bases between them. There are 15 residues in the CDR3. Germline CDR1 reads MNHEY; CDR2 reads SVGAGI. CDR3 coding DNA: TGTGCCAGCAGTTCACCAAGGGGCAGACAAGAGACCCAGTACTTC. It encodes CASSSPRGRQETQYF.

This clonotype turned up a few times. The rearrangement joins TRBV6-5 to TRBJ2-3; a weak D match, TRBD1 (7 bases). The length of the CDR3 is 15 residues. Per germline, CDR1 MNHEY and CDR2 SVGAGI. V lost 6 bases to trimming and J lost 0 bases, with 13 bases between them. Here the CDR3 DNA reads TGTGCCAGCAGATACCCAGGGGGGAGCACAGATACGCAGTATTTT. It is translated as CASRYPGGSTDTQYF.

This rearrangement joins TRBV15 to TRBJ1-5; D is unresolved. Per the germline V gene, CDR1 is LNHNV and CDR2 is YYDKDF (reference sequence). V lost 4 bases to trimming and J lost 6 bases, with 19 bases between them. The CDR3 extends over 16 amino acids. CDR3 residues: CATSTRRTFKGQPQHF. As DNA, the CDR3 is TGTGCCACCAGCACCCGTCGGACTTTCAAGGGTCAGCCCCAGCATTTT.

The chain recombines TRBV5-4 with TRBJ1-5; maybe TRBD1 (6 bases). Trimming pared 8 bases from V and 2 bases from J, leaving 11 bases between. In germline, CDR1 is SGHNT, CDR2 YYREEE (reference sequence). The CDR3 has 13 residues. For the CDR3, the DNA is TGTGCCAGTGGCTGGGGGCGCAATCAGCCCCAGCATTTT. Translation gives CASGWGRNQPQHF.

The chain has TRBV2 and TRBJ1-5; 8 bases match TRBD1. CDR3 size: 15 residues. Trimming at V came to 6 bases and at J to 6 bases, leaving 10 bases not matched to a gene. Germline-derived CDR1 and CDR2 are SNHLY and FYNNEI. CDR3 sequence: CASSEIGQGGQPQHF. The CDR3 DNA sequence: TGTGCCAGCAGCGAAATAGGACAGGGCGGTCAGCCCCAGCATTTT.

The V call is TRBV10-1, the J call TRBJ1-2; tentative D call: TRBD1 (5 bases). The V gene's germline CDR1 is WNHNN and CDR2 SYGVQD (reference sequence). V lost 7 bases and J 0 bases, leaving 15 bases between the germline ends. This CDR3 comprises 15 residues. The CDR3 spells CASIKRTRTNYGYTF. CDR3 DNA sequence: TGCGCCAGCATAAAAAGGACACGTACTAACTATGGCTACACCTTC.